This TCR beta chain was retrieved from a study of T cells in Graves' hyperthyroidism and ophthalmopathy. These patients, aged 18 to 65, had recently diagnosed hyperthyroidism lasting under 2 months. In making diagnoses, clinical symptoms, serum thyroxine and TRAb, thyroid ultrasound and orbital computed tomography were all used. TCR beta CDR3 sequences were amplified from RNA transcripts. The study used the HTBI primer set for a first-round RT-PCR of the TCR CDR3. TCRdb analysed the multiplex PCR reads with MiXCR anew, one entry per CDR3 protein. Among under 300,000 distinct CDR3 sequences listed, approximately 15% were seen once. As for this clonotype: The conserved final phenylalanine or tryptophan is absent from the CDR3, which likely points to a read error.

Per the germline V gene, CDR1 is SGHVS and CDR2 is FNYEAQ. The CDR3 is 14 residues long. The specimen was blood. The chain has TRBV7-6 and TRBJ2-5; 11 nucleotides align to TRBD2. The origin of this receptor is a middle-aged woman with Graves' hyperthyroidism that later progressed to Graves' ophthalmopathy. In nucleotides, the CDR3 is TGTGCCAGCAGCCTAGCGGGAGGACAAGAGACCCAGTACTTG. Its protein is CASSLAGGQETQYL.